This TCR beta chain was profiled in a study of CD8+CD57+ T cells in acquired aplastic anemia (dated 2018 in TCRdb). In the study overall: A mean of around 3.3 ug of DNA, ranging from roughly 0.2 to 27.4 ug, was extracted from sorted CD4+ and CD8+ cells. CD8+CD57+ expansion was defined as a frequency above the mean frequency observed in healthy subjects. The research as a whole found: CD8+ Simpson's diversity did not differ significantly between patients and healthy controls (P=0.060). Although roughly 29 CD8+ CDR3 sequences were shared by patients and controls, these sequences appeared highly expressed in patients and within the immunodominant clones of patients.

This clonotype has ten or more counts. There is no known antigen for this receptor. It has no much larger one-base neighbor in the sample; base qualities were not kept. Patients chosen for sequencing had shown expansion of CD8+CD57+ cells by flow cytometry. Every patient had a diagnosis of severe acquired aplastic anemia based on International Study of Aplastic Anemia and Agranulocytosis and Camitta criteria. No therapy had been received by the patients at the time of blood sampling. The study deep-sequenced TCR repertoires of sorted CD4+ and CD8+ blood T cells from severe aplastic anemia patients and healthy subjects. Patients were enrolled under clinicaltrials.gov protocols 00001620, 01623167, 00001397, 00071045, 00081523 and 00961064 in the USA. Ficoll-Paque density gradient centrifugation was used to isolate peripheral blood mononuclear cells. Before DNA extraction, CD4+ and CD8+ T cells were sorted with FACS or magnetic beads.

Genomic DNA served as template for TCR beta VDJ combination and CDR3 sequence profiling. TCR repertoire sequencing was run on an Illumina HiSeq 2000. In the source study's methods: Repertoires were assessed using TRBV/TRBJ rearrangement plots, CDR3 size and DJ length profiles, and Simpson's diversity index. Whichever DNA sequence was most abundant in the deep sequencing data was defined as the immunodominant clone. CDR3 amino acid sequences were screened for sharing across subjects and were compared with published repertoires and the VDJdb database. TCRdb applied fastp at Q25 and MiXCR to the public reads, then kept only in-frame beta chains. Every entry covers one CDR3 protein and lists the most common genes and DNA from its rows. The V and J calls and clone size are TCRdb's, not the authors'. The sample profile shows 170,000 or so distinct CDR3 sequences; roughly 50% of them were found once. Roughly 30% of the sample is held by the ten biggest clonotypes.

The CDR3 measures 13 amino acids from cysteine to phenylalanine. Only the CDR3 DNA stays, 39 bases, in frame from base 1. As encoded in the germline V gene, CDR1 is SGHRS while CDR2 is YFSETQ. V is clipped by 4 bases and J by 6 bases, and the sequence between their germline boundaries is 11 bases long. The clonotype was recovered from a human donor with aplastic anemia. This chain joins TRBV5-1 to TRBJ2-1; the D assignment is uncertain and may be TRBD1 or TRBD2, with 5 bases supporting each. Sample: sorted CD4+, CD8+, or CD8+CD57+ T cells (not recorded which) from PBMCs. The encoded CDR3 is CASSGDPGNEQFF. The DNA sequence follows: TGCGCCAGCAGCGGGGACCCGGGCAATGAGCAGTTCTTC.